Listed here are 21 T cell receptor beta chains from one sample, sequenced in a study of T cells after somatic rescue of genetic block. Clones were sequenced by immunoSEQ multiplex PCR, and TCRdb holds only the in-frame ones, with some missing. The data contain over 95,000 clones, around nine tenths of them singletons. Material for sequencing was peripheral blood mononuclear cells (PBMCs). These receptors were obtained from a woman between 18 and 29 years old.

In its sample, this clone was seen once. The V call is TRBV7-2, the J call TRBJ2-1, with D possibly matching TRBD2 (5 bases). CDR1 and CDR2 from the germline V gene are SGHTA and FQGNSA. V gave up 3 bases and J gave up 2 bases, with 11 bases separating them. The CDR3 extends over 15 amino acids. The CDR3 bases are TGTGCCAGCAGCTTGGAAGCGGCAACCTACAATGAGCAGTTCTTC. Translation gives CASSLEAATYNEQFF.

The CDR3 coding sequence is TGTGCCAGCAGCCCGTATCCGGGACAGACTCACTCTGGGGCCAACGTCCTGACTTTC. Translating gives CASSPYPGQTHSGANVLTF. The chain links TRBV5-4 to TRBJ2-6; 7 bases map to TRBD1. V shed 4 bases, J shed 0 bases, and the junction held 13 bases outside the gene matches. The CDR3 is made up of 19 amino acids. Germline lookup yields CDR1 SGHNT and CDR2 YYREEE (reference sequence).

In DNA form, the CDR3 reads TGCGCCAGCAGCCGTACCCGGGGCCGAATTGAGCAGTTCTTC. Its translation is CASSRTRGRIEQFF. The chain couples TRBV4-3 to TRBJ2-1; the D call may be TRBD1 or TRBD2 (5 bases each). CDR1 and CDR2 (germline): LGHNA, YSLEER. Trimming removed 4 bases at V and 9 bases at J, with 16 bases between. This CDR3 has 14 amino acids.

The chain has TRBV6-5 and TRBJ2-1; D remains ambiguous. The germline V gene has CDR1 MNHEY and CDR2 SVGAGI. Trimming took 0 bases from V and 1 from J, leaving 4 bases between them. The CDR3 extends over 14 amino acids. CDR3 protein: CASSYSGSYNEQFF. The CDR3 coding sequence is TGTGCCAGCAGTTACTCTGGATCCTACAATGAGCAGTTCTTC.

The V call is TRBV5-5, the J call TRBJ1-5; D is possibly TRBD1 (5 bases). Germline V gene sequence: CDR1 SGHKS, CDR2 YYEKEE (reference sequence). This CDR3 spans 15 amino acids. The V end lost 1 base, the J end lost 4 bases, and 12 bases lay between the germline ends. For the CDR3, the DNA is TGTGCCAGCAGCTTGCGGTTACAGGCGAATCAGCCCCAGCATTTT. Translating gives CASSLRLQANQPQHF.

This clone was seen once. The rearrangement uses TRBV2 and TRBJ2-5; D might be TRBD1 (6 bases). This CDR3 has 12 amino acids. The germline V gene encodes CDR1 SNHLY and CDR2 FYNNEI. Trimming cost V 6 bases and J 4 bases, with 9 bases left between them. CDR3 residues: CASRAGVETQYF. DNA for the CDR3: TGTGCCAGCAGAGCAGGGGTAGAGACCCAGTACTTC.

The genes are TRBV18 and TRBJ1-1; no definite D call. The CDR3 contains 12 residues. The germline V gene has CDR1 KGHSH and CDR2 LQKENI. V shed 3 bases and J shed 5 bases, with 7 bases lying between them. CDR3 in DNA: TGTGCCAGCTCACCGAGGGAGACTGAAGCTTTCTTT. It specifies CASSPRETEAFF.

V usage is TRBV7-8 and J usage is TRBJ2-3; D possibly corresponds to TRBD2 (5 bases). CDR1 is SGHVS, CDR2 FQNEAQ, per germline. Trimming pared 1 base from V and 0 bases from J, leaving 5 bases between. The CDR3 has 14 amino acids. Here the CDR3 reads CASSLGTSTDTQYF. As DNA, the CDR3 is TGTGCCAGCAGCTTAGGGACTAGCACAGATACGCAGTATTTT.

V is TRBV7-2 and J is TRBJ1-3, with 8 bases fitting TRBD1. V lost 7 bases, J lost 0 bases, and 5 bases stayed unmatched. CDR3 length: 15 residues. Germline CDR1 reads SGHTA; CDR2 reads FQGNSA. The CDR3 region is CASTQGVYSGNTIYF. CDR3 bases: TGTGCCAGCACACAGGGGGTCTACTCTGGAAACACCATATATTTT.

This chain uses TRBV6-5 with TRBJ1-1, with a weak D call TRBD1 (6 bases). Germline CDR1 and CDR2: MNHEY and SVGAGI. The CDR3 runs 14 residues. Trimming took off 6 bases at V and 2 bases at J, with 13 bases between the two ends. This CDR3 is CASSPGAANTEAFF. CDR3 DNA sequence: TGTGCCAGCAGCCCAGGGGCAGCTAACACTGAAGCTTTCTTT.

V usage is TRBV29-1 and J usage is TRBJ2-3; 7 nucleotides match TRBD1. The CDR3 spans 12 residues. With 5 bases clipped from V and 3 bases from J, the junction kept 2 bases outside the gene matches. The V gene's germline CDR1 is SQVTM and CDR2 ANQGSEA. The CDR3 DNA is TGCAGCGTTACGACAGGGACAGATACGCAGTATTTT. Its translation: CSVTTGTDTQYF.

The CDR3 DNA sequence: TGTGCCAGCAGCCAGGGAGGGGGGGCAAGCACAGATACGCAGTATTTT. Its translation: CASSQGGGASTDTQYF. The rearrangement uses TRBV4-2 and TRBJ2-3; perhaps TRBD2 as D (7 bases). Per germline, CDR1 LGHNA and CDR2 YNFKEQ. V lost 3 bases and J 0 bases, leaving 13 bases between the germline ends. The CDR3 extends over 16 amino acids.

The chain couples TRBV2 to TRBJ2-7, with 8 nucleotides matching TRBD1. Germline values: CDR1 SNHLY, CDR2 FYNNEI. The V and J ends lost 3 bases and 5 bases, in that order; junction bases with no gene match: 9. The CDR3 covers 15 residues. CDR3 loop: CASSDERQGWDEQYF. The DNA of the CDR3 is TGTGCCAGCAGTGACGAACGACAGGGGTGGGACGAGCAGTACTTC. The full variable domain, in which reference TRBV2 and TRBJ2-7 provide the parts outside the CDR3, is EPEVTQTPSHQVTQMGQEVILRCVPISNHLYFYWYRQILGQKVEFLVSFYNNEISEKSEIFDDQFSVERPDGSNFTLKIRSTKLEDSAMYFCASSDERQGWDEQYFGPGTRLTVT.

CDR3 protein: CASSQDQAGGIFF. For the CDR3, the DNA is TGCGCCAGCAGCCAAGATCAAGCGGGGGGCATTTTCTTC. J is TRBJ2-1 and V is TRBV4-3; 9 nucleotides line up with TRBD2. This CDR3 is 13 amino acids long. Germline values: CDR1 LGHNA, CDR2 YSLEER. With 0 bases clipped from V and 16 bases from J, the junction kept 7 bases outside the gene matches.

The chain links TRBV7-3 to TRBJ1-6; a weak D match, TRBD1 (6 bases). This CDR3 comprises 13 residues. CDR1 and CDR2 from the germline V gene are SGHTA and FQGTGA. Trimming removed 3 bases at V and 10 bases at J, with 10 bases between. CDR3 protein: CASSLGAGSPLHF. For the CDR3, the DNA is TGTGCCAGCAGCTTGGGGGCCGGGTCACCCCTCCACTTT.

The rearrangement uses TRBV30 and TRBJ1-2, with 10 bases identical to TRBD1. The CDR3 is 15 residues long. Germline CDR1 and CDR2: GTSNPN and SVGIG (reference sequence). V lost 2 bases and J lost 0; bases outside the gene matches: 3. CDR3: CAWSRTGGSNYGYTF. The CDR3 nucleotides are TGTGCCTGGAGTCGGACAGGGGGATCTAACTATGGCTACACCTTC.

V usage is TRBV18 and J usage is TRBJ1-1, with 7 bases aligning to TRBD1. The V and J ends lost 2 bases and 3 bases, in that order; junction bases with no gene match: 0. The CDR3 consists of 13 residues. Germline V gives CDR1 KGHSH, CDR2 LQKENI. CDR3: CASSPTGDTEAFF. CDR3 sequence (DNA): TGTGCCAGCTCACCAACAGGGGACACTGAAGCTTTCTTT.

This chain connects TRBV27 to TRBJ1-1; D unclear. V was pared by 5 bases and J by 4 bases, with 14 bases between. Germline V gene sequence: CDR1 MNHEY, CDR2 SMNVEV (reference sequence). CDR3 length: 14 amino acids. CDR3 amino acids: CASSRIMEATEAFF. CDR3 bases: TGTGCCAGCAGTAGGATCATGGAGGCCACTGAAGCTTTCTTT.

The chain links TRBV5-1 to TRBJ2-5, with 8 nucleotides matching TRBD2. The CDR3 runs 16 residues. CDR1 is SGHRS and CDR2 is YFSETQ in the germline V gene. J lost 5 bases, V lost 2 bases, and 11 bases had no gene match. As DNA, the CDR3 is TGCGCCAGCAGCTTAAGATCGGGGGGGCCAATGGAGACCCAGTACTTC. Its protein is CASSLRSGGPMETQYF.

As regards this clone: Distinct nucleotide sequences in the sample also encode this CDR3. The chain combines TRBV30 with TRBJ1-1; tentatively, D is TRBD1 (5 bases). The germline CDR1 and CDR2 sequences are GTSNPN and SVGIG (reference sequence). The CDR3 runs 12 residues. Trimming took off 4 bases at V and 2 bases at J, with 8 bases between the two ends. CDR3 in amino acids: CAWTRGNTEAFF. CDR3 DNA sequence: TGTGCCTGGACTAGGGGAAACACTGAAGCTTTCTTT.

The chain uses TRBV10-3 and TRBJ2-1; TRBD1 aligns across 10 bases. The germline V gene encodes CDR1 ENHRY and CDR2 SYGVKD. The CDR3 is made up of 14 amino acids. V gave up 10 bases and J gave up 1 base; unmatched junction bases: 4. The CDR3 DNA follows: TGTGCCACCCGGACAGGGGGTTCCTACAATGAGCAGTTCTTC. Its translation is CATRTGGSYNEQFF.